This T cell receptor (beta chain) was sequenced for a study of shared clonotypes between healthy human individuals. Broader study findings: Among non-shared clonotypes, generation probabilities were lower than among those shared by all four donors.

Genomic DNA from each subset was divided evenly over several immunoSEQ plates. TCRdb keeps only in-frame clones here, not all; method: immunoSEQ multiplex PCR. The table shows over a million clones, with roughly 95% occurring only once. The CDR3 sequence is 13 residues long. Germline loops: CDR1 SNHLY, CDR2 FYNNEI. Trimming removed 5 bases at V and 4 bases at J, with 11 bases between. Each of the donors was a healthy adult who was HIV-negative and had not had a recent acute infection or vaccination. In regard to this clone: Its antigen remains unknown.

Material: naive CD4+ T cells sorted from blood. Described subset: CD45RA+ positively selected. The chain employs TRBV2 and TRBJ1-2; tentatively, D is TRBD1 (5 bases). The sequence was obtained from a man in his thirties or forties in good health. The CDR3 coding sequence is TGTGCCAGCAGTCCAGGGTTGGGCTATGGCTACACCTTC. It translates to CASSPGLGYGYTF.